This TCR beta chain was profiled in a study of blood T cells in healthy people across ages. Study context: About one barcoded beta molecule per two T cells came from capture by template switching.

The use of a sample-barcoded 5' primer and a J-beta primer mix characterized a second PCR of about 6 to 11 cycles. TCRdb independently ran MiXCR on the 5' RACE reads; one entry per CDR3 protein. The data show hundreds of thousands of distinct CDR3 sequences, roughly 21% seen once. Germline CDR1 and CDR2: SGHTA and FQGNSA. J lost 6 bases, V lost 5 bases, and 7 bases had no gene match. The CDR3 extends over 15 amino acids. This clonotype was seen more than once but under ten times. This clonotype was obtained from a man in his 70s in good health. The rearrangement links TRBV7-2 to TRBJ2-7; 13 nucleotides agree with TRBD2. Sequencing used blood. The CDR3 loop reads CASSLPGLAGVEQYF. The DNA for the CDR3 is TGTGCCAGCAGCCTCCCAGGACTAGCGGGAGTCGAGCAGTACTTC.